This note documents a single T cell receptor beta chain sequence. The antigen remains unidentified. The sample belongs to a study of CD8+ T cells in alopecia areata. Study-wide background: Tofacitinib treatment spanned 6 to 18 months, with 6 months off drug afterward. Findings and caveats of the study: Normal skin's resident alphabeta T cells are also sequenced in scalp samples.

RNA was isolated and reverse transcribed to cDNA, the sequencing template. TCRdb's table, derived via immunoSEQ multiplex PCR, lists solely in-frame clones and lacks some. This table holds about 150,000 clones, under 60% found once. Samples from alopecia areata patients were lesional scalp punch biopsies and peripheral blood. The sequenced sample was CD4+ T cells sorted from blood, obtained at week 0. The receptor's source is a human donor with alopecia areata.

CDR3 amino acids: CASRDVWDPEQYF. CDR3 sequence (DNA): TGCGCCAGCCGGGATGTTTGGGACCCCGAGCAGTACTTC. The chain employs TRBV5-1 and TRBJ2-7; D possibly matches TRBD1 or TRBD2 (5 bases each). Germline V gene lookup returns CDR1 SGHRS and CDR2 YFSETQ. The V end was cut by 7 bases, the J end by 6 bases, with 17 bases between. This CDR3 has 13 residues.